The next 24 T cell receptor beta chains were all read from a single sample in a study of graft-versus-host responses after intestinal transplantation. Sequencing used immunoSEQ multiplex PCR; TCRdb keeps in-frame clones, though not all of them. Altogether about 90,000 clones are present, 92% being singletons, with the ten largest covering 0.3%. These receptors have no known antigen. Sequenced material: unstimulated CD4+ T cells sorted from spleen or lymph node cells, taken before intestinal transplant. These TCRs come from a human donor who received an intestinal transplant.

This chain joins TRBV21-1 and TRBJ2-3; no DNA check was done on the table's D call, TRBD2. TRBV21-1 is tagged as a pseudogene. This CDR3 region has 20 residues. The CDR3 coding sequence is TGTGCCAGCAGCACAAAAGGCGGGACTAGTGGAATCCCTCGCACAGATACGCAGTATTTT. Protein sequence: CASSTKGGTSGIPRTDTQYF.

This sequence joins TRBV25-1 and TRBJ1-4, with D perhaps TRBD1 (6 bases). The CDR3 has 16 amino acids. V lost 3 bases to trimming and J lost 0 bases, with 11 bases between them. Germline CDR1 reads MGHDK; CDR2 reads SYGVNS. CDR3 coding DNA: TGTGCCAGCAGTGAGGGGGCTATTGCAACTAATGAAAAACTGTTTTTT. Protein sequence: CASSEGAIATNEKLFF.

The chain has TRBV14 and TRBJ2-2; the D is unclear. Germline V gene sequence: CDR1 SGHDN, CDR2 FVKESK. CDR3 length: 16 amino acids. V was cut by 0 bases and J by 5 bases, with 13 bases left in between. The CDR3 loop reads CASSQDRLLLTGELFF. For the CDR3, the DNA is TGTGCCAGCAGCCAAGACCGCCTACTTCTAACCGGGGAGCTGTTTTTT. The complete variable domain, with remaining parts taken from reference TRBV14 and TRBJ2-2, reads EAGVTQFPSHSVIEKGQTVTLRCDPISGHDNLYWYRRVMGKEIKFLLHFVKESKQDESGMPNNRFLAERTGGTYSTLKVQPAELEDSGVYFCASSQDRLLLTGELFFGEGSRLTVL.

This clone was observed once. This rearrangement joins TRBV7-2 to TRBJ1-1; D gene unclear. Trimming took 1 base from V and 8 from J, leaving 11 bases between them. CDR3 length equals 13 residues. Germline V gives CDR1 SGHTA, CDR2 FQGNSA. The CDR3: CASSLDLDREAFF. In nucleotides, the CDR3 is TGTGCCAGCAGCTTAGATTTGGATAGAGAAGCTTTCTTT.

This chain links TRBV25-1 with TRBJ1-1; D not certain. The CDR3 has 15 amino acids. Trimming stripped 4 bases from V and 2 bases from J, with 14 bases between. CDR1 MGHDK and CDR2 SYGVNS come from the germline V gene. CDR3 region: CASSAPDFFNTEAFF. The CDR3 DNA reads TGTGCCAGCAGTGCGCCGGACTTTTTCAACACTGAAGCTTTCTTT.

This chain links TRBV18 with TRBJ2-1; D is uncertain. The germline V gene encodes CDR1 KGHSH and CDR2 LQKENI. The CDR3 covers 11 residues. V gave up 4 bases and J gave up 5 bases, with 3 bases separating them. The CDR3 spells CASSRDNEQFF. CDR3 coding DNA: TGTGCCAGCTCACGTGACAATGAGCAGTTCTTC.

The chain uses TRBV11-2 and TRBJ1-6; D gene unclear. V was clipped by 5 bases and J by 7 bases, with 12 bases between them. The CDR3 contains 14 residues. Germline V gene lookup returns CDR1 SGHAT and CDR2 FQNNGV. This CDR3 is CASSPSSGNSPLHF. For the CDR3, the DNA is TGTGCCAGCAGCCCTAGTTCAGGAAATTCACCCCTCCACTTT.

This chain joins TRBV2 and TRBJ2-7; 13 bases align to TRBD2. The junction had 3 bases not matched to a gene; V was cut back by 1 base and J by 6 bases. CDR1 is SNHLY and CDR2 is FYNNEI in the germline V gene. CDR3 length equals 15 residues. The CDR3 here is CASSEGLAGGVEQYF. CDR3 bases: TGTGCCAGCAGTGAAGGACTAGCGGGAGGAGTCGAGCAGTACTTC.

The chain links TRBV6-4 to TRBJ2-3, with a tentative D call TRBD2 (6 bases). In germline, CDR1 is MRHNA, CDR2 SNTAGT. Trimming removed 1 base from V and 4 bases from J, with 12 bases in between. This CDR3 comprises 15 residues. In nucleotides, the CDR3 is TGTGCCAGCAGTGACTTGCAGGGAGGCCCAGATACGCAGTATTTT. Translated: CASSDLQGGPDTQYF.

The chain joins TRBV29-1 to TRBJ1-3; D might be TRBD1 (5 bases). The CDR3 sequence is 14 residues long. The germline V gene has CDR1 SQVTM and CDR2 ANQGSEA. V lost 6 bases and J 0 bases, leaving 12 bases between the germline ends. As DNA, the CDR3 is TGCAGCGTCCAGGGATTGCCCTCTGGAAACACCATATATTTT. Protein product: CSVQGLPSGNTIYF.

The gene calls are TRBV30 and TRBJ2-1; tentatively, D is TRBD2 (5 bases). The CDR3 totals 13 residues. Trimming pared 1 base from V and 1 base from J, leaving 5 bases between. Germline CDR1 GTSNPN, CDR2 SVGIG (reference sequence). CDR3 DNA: TGTGCCTGGAGTGGGACTTCCTACAATGAGCAGTTCTTC. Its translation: CAWSGTSYNEQFF.

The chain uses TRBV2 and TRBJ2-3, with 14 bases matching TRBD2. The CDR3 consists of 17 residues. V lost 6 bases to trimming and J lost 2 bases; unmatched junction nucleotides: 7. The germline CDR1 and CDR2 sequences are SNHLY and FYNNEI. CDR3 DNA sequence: TGTGCCAGCAGGTTGGGACTAGCGGGAGCGGCCACAGATACGCAGTATTTT. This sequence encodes CASRLGLAGAATDTQYF.

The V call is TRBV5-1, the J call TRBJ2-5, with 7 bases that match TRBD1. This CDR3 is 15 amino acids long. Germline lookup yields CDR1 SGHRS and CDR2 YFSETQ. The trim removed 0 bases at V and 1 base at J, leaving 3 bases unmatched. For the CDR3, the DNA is TGCGCCAGCAGCTTGGAAGGGGGCGGCCAAGAGACCCAGTACTTC. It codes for CASSLEGGGQETQYF.

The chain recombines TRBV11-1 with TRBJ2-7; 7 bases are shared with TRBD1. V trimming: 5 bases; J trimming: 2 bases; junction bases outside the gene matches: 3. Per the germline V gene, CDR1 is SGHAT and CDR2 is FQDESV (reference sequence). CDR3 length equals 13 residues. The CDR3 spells CASSQDRTYEQYF. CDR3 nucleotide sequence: TGTGCCAGCAGCCAGGACAGGACCTACGAGCAGTACTTC.

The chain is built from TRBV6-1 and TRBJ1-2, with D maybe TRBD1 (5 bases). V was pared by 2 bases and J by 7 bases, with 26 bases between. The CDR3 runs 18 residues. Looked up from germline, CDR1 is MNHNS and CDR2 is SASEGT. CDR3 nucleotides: TGTGCCAGCAGTGAAAAATTGGGGTCGGCGGGGCTAGCTGGTGGCTACACCTTC. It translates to CASSEKLGSAGLAGGYTF.

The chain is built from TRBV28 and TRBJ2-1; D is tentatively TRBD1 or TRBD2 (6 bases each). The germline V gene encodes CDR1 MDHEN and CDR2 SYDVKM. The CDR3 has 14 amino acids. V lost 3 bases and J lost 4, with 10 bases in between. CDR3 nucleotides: TGTGCCAGCAGTTTGGGGGGCTTGTACAATGAGCAGTTCTTC. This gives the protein CASSLGGLYNEQFF.

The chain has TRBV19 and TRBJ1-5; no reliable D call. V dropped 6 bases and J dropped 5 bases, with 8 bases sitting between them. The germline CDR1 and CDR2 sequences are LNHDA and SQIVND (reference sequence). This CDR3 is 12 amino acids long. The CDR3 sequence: CASSPNDQPQHF. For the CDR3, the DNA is TGTGCCAGTAGCCCCAACGATCAGCCCCAGCATTTT.

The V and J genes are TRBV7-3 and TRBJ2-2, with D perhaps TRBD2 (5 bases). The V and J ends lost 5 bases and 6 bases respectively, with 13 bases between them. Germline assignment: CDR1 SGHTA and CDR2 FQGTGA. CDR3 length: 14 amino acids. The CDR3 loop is CASSAAARAGELFF. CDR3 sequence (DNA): TGTGCCAGCAGCGCCGCGGCGCGGGCCGGGGAGCTGTTTTTT.

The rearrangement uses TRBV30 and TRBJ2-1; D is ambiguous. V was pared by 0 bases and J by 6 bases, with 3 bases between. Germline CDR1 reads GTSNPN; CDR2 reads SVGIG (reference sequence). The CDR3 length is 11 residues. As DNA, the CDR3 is TGTGCCTGGAGTGTATTCAATGAGCAGTTCTTC. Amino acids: CAWSVFNEQFF.

The CDR3 spells CATLRGIAGAIGSNEQFF. CDR3 in DNA: TGTGCGACGCTTAGGGGGATAGCGGGAGCCATCGGGAGCAATGAGCAGTTCTTC. The chain is built from TRBV5-4 and TRBJ2-1; TRBD2 agrees at 9 bases. The germline gives CDR1 SGHNT, CDR2 YYREEE (reference sequence). This CDR3 is 18 amino acids long.

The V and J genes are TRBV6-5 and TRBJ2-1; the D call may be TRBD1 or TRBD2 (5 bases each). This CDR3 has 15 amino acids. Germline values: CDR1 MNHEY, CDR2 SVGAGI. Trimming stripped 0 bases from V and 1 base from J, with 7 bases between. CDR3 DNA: TGTGCCAGCAGTTACTCCGGGGCTTCCTACAATGAGCAGTTCTTC. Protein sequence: CASSYSGASYNEQFF.

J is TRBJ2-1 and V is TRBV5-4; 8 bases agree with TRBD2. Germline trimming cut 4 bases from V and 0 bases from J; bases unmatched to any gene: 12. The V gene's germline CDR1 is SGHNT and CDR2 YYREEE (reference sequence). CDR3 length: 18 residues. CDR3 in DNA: TGTGCCAGCAGCCAACCGAGACTAGCGCTGACCTCCTACAATGAGCAGTTCTTC. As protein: CASSQPRLALTSYNEQFF.

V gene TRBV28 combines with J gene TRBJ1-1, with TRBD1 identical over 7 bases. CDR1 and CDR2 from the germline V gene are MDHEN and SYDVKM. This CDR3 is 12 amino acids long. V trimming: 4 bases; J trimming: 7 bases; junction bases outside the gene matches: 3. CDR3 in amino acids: CASSSRQGEAFF. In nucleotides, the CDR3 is TGTGCCAGCAGTTCCCGACAGGGTGAAGCTTTCTTT.

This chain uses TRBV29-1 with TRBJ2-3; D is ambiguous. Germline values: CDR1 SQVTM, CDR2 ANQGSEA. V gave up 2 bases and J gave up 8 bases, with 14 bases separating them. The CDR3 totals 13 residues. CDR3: CSVEIGHSGTQYF. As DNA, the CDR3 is TGCAGCGTTGAAATCGGCCACAGTGGTACGCAGTATTTT.